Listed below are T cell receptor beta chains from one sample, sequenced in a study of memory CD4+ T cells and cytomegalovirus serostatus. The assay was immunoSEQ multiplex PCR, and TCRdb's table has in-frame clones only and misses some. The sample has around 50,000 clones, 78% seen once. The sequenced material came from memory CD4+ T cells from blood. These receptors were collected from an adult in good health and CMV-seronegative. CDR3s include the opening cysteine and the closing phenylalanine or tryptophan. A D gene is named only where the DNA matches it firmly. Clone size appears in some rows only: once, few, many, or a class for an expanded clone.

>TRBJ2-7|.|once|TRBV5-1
CASSFSAGQAVYEQYF
TGCGCCAGCAGCTTTTCAGCGGGACAGGCAGTCTACGAGCAGTACTTC
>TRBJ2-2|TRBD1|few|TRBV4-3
CASSRRQGAGTGELFF
TGCGCCAGCAGCCGCAGACAGGGGGCTGGGACCGGGGAGCTGTTTTTT
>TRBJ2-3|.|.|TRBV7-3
CASSLSVGLNTDTQYF
TGTGCCAGCAGCTTAAGTGTTGGACTCAACACAGATACGCAGTATTTT
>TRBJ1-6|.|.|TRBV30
CAWSGSNLMYFPPLHF
TGTGCCTGGAGCGGATCGAATCTAATGTATTTCCCACCCCTCCACTTT
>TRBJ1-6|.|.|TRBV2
CASTRDLNSPLHF
TGTGCCAGCACGCGGGACCTTAATTCACCCCTCCACTTT
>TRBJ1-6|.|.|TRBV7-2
CASSFGGSYNSPLHF
TGTGCCAGCAGCTTCGGGGGTTCCTATAATTCACCCCTCCACTTT
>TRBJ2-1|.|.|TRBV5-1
CASSLDESSYNEQFF
TGCGCCAGCAGCTTGGATGAAAGCTCCTACAATGAGCAGTTCTTC
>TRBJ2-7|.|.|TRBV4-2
CASSQPGTIIAQYF
TGTGCCAGCAGCCAGCCCGGGACAATCATTGCGCAGTACTTC
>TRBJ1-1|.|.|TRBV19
CASSMRRQGHTEAFF
TGTGCCAGTAGTATGAGGCGGCAGGGCCACACTGAAGCTTTCTTT
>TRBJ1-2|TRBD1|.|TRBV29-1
CSVAGVQDRDSTF
TGCAGCGTTGCGGGAGTCCAGGACAGGGATTCTACCTTC
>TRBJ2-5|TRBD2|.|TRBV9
CASSVGSAGGGETQYF
TGTGCCAGCAGCGTAGGGTCAGCGGGGGGGGGAGAGACCCAGTACTTC
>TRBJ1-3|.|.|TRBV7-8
CASSTGRSGNTIYF
TGTGCCAGCAGCACAGGGCGCTCTGGAAACACCATATATTTT
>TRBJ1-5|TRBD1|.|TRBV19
CASSIKGDRGRPNQPQHF
TGTGCCAGTAGTATAAAGGGGGACAGGGGGCGGCCCAATCAGCCCCAGCATTTT
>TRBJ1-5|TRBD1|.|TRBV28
CASSSGTGGTRTQHF
TGTGCCAGCAGCTCCGGGACAGGGGGGACGAGGACCCAGCATTTT
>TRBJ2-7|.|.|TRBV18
CASSPTIYRSYEQYF
TGTGCCAGCTCACCGACGATTTATAGGTCCTACGAGCAGTACTTC
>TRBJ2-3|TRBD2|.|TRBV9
CASSETSDTDTQYF
TGTGCCAGCAGCGAAACTAGCGACACAGATACGCAGTATTTT
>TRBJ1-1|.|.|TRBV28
CASSPTLNTEAFF
TGTGCCAGCAGTCCTACACTGAACACTGAAGCTTTCTTT
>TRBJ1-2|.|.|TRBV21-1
CASSKRGHTSYGYTF
TGTGCCAGCAGCAAAAGGGGGCACACCTCCTATGGCTACACCTTC
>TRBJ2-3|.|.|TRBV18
CASSLPPEGYTDTQYF
TGTGCCAGCTCACTCCCCCCGGAGGGATACACAGATACGCAGTATTTT
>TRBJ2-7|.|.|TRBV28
CASRGGGQGHYEQYF
TGTGCCAGCAGGGGAGGGGGGCAGGGCCACTACGAGCAGTACTTC
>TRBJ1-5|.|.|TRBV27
CASREGTLPGPQHF
TGTGCCAGCAGGGAGGGGACCCTCCCAGGGCCCCAGCATTTT
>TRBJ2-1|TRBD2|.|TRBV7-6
CASSQPAGGSEQFF
TGTGCCAGCAGCCAACCAGCGGGGGGCTCGGAGCAGTTCTTC
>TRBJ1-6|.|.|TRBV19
CASSMDRSARGNSPLHF
TGTGCCAGTAGTATGGACCGATCCGCCAGGGGTAATTCACCCCTCCACTTT
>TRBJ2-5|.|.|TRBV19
CASSIDRGETQYF
TGTGCCAGTAGTATAGATCGGGGAGAGACCCAGTACTTC
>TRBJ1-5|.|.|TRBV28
CASSLRDGVVKPQHF
TGTGCCAGCAGTTTAAGGGACGGGGTGGTAAAGCCCCAGCATTTT
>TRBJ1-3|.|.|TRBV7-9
CASSLRGTGNTIYF
TGTGCCAGCAGCTTAAGGGGAACTGGAAACACCATATATTTT
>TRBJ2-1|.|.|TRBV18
CASSTDPSYNEQFF
TGTGCCAGCTCGACGGATCCCTCCTACAATGAGCAGTTCTTC
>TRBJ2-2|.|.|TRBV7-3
CASSPSGTNTGELFF
TGTGCCAGCAGCCCCAGCGGAACGAACACCGGGGAGCTGTTTTTT